The 14 T cell receptor beta chains listed next were all sequenced from one sample in a study of blood T cell repertoires in COVID-19. Clones were read by immunoSEQ multiplex PCR, and TCRdb kept only the in-frame ones, dropping some. Of about 170,000 clones detected, almost 85% appear once; the ten largest clones hold approximately 2.6%. Sequencing was done on a sample of peripheral blood. These receptors came from an elderly woman with COVID-19, enrolled during active disease.

The chain links TRBV6-5 to TRBJ2-7, with 7 bases lining up with TRBD1. Unmatched junction bases numbered 9, after V lost 5 bases and J lost 2 bases. Per the germline V gene, CDR1 is MNHEY and CDR2 is SVGAGI. This CDR3 is 15 amino acids long. The CDR3 protein is CASSPPGGRTYEQYF. The CDR3 DNA reads as TGTGCCAGCAGTCCTCCAGGGGGTCGAACCTACGAGCAGTACTTC.

V and J are TRBV18 and TRBJ1-5, with 9 bases lining up with TRBD1. From germline, CDR1 is KGHSH and CDR2 LQKENI. The CDR3 totals 13 residues. With V trimmed by 9 bases and J by 1 base, 1 base remained unmatched. The CDR3, as DNA: TGTGCCAGTGGGACAGGGAGCAATCAGCCCCAGCATTTT. Translation gives CASGTGSNQPQHF.

This rearrangement joins TRBV5-4 to TRBJ2-3; 9 bases match TRBD2. The CDR3 is 19 amino acids. The V segment lost 3 bases and the J segment 2 bases; nucleotides outside the gene matches: 16. Germline V gene lookup returns CDR1 SGHNT and CDR2 YYREEE (reference sequence). CDR3 coding DNA: TGTGCCAGCAGCTCCTCCGGGACTAGCAGACCCTTTCTCACAGATACGCAGTATTTT. It codes for CASSSSGTSRPFLTDTQYF.

The chain combines TRBV14 with TRBJ2-5; weak D call: TRBD2 (7 bases). CDR1 is SGHDN and CDR2 is FVKESK in the germline V gene. V dropped 4 bases and J dropped 5 bases, with 23 bases sitting between them. The CDR3 runs to 17 residues. The CDR3 is CASSPLPGRGAGETQYF. The DNA of the CDR3 is TGTGCCAGCAGCCCCCTCCCGGGTCGGGGGGCAGGGGAGACCCAGTACTTC.

Written as DNA, the CDR3 is TGTGCCAGCAGCCCAAGGCGGCAGGGGCTTGGAGAGACCCAGTACTTC. It yields the protein CASSPRRQGLGETQYF. The rearrangement joins TRBV6-2 or TRBV6-3 to TRBJ2-5; D is possibly TRBD1 (6 bases). CDR1 and CDR2 (germline): MNHEY, SVGEGT. V was shortened by 6 bases and J by 4 bases, with 21 bases between the two germline ends. This CDR3 comprises 16 residues.

The chain recombines TRBV5-6 with TRBJ2-3; maybe TRBD1 (5 bases). The CDR3 spans 14 residues. With 4 bases removed from V and 4 bases from J, the gap between germline ends came to 13 bases. The V gene's germline CDR1 is SGHDT and CDR2 YYEEEE. DNA for the CDR3: TGTGCCAGCAGCCAATCGTCCAGGGCAGATACGCAGTATTTT. This sequence encodes CASSQSSRADTQYF.

The gene calls are TRBV11-2 and TRBJ1-5, with 11 bases that match TRBD1. Germline CDR1 and CDR2: SGHAT and FQNNGV. The J segment lost 6 bases and the V segment lost 5 bases, leaving 6 bases of the junction unmatched. This CDR3 region has 15 residues. The CDR3 nucleotides are TGTGCCAGCAGCCTAGGACAGGGGGCGAGTCAGCCCCAGCATTTT. Translating it yields CASSLGQGASQPQHF.

The V and J genes are TRBV11-3 and TRBJ2-2; weak D call: TRBD1 (6 bases). The ends were cut back, 4 bases at V and 8 bases at J, with 17 bases in the middle. The CDR3 consists of 15 residues. Germline-derived CDR1 and CDR2 are SGHNT and YENEEA. CDR3 coding DNA: TGTGCCAGCAGCTCCGGACAGTCGATTTCAGGGGAGCTGTTTTTT. Protein product: CASSSGQSISGELFF.

V gene TRBV27 combines with J gene TRBJ2-1; 10 positions agree with TRBD2. The V segment lost 6 bases and the J segment 9 bases; nucleotides outside the gene matches: 11. Looked up from germline, CDR1 is MNHEY and CDR2 is SMNVEV (reference sequence). This CDR3 contains 15 residues. The CDR3 region is CASSRTLAGDTEQFF. CDR3 coding DNA: TGTGCCAGCAGCCGTACTCTAGCGGGAGACACTGAGCAGTTCTTC.

This chain uses TRBV6-6 with TRBJ2-7, with TRBD1 matching 8 bases. In germline, CDR1 is MNHNY, CDR2 SVGAGI (reference sequence). With V trimmed by 5 bases and J by 2 bases, 5 bases remained unmatched. This CDR3 contains 14 residues. CDR3 DNA sequence: TGTGCCAGCAGTCCCAGCAGGGGGCCCTACGAGCAGTACTTC. Encoded protein: CASSPSRGPYEQYF.

This sequence joins TRBV10-3 and TRBJ2-2, with D possibly being TRBD1 (6 bases). Germline V gives CDR1 ENHRY, CDR2 SYGVKD. Trimming cost V 4 bases and J 4 bases, with 13 bases left between them. This CDR3 is 15 amino acids long. CDR3 loop: CAISGTELATGELFF. The CDR3, as DNA: TGTGCCATCAGTGGGACAGAACTTGCCACCGGGGAGCTGTTTTTT.

J is TRBJ2-2 and V is TRBV19; maybe TRBD2 (5 bases). The CDR3 is 15 residues long. Germline V gives CDR1 LNHDA, CDR2 SQIVND (reference sequence). Trimming left V 9 bases short and J 4 bases short, with 18 bases between. CDR3 nucleotides: TGTGCCAGCAAACTGGGCGGGCCAACCACCGGGGAGCTGTTTTTT. Its translation: CASKLGGPTTGELFF.

The chain uses TRBV5-1 and TRBJ2-3; D gene ambiguous. The CDR3 covers 15 residues. In germline, CDR1 is SGHRS, CDR2 YFSETQ. V shed 0 bases and J shed 4 bases, with 12 bases lying between them. CDR3: CASSLGAGSADTQYF. The CDR3, as DNA: TGCGCCAGCAGCTTGGGAGCCGGGTCGGCAGATACGCAGTATTTT.

This clone is a singleton in its sample. This chain connects TRBV7-9 to TRBJ2-3, with no clear D. V lost 2 bases and J lost 6, with 15 bases in between. CDR3 length: 15 residues. CDR1 SEHNR and CDR2 FQNEAQ come from the germline V gene (reference sequence). The CDR3 loop reads CASSLRRISGDTQYF. The CDR3 region has the DNA TGTGCCAGCAGCTTACGGCGGATCTCGGGTGATACGCAGTATTTT.